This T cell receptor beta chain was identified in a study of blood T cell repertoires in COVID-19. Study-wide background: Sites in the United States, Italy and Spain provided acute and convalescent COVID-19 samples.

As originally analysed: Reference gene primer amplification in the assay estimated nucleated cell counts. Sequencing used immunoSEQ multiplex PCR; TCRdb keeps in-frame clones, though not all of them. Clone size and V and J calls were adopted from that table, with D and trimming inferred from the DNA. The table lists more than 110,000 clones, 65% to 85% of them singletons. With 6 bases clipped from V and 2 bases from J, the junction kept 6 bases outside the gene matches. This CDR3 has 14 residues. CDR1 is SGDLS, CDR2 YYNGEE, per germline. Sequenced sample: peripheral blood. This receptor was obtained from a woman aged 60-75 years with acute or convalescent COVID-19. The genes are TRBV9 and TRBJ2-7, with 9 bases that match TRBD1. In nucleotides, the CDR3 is TGTGCCAGCAACCTGGGACAGGGCCCCTACGAGCAGTACTTC. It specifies CASNLGQGPYEQYF.